These T cell receptor beta chains were read from a single sample in a study of blood T cell repertoires in COVID-19. The protocol was immunoSEQ multiplex PCR, while the TCRdb copy is restricted to in-frame clones and leaves out a portion. The sample has 300,000 to 450,000 clones, about 90% seen once; the top ten hold more than 0.9%. Material: PBMCs or T cells enriched from blood (not recorded which). Receptors were obtained from a woman in her 30s who had recovered from COVID-19. Each CDR3 is given with its conserved first and last residue. A D gene is named only where the DNA matches it firmly. Only part of the rows carry a size: once, few, many, or a class if the clone is expanded.

V: TRBV9
size: NA
J: TRBJ2-1
D: NA
DNA: TGTGCCAGCAGGCTGGGGCGGGGAACCAACAATGAGCAGTTCTTC
CDR3: CASRLGRGTNNEQFF

V: TRBV10-1
size: once
J: TRBJ2-5
D: TRBD2
DNA: TGCGCCAGCAGTGAAAAGCGGGGGAGTCCTCAGGAGACCCAGTACTTC
CDR3: CASSEKRGSPQETQYF

V: TRBV5-1
size: NA
J: TRBJ2-5
D: NA
DNA: TGCGCCAGCAGCTTGGACATCGTGGTATTGGTTAATGAGACCCAGTACTTC
CDR3: CASSLDIVVLVNETQYF

V: TRBV3-1/TRBV3-2
size: NA
J: TRBJ1-4
D: TRBD1
DNA: TGTGCCAGCAGCCAAGATTACGGGGACAGAGTGTTTTTT
CDR3: CASSQDYGDRVFF

V: TRBV6-5
size: NA
J: TRBJ2-3
D: TRBD1
DNA: TGTGCCAGCAGTTACGACAGGGCCACAGATACGCAGTATTTT
CDR3: CASSYDRATDTQYF

V: TRBV5-4
size: NA
J: TRBJ1-1
D: TRBD1
DNA: TGTGCCAGCAGGCGGACAGGGGGCACTGAAGCTTTCTTT
CDR3: CASRRTGGTEAFF

V: TRBV30
size: NA
J: TRBJ1-2
D: TRBD1
DNA: TGTGCCTGGGACAGGGCCGGCTACACCTTC
CDR3: CAWDRAGYTF

V: TRBV28
size: NA
J: TRBJ2-1
D: NA
DNA: TGTGCCAGCAGTTTCATAGCGGCCTCCTACAATGAGCAGTTCTTC
CDR3: CASSFIAASYNEQFF

V: TRBV7-2
size: once
J: TRBJ2-2
D: NA
DNA: TGTGCCAGCAGTCTCAACACCGGGGAGCTGTTTTTT
CDR3: CASSLNTGELFF

V: TRBV4-3
size: NA
J: TRBJ1-6
D: NA
DNA: TGCGCCAGCAGCCAATCGGGGGGGCTAGGTTCACCCCTCCACTTT
CDR3: CASSQSGGLGSPLHF

V: TRBV5-5
size: NA
J: TRBJ1-6
D: NA
DNA: TGTGCCAGCAGCGCAAACTCATGGACGGCAGGGAGGAATTCACCCCTCCACTTT
CDR3: CASSANSWTAGRNSPLHF

V: TRBV28
size: NA
J: TRBJ1-3
D: TRBD1
DNA: TGTGCCAGTGGGACAGGGCTTGGAAACACCATATATTTT
CDR3: CASGTGLGNTIYF

V: TRBV2
size: NA
J: TRBJ1-2
D: NA
DNA: TGTGCCAGCAACCCCATGGCCAGGGCCCTGGATGGCTACACCTTC
CDR3: CASNPMARALDGYTF

V: TRBV5-4
size: NA
J: TRBJ1-4
D: TRBD1
DNA: TGTGCCAGCAGCACAGGGGGGAGTAATGAAAAACTGTTTTTT
CDR3: CASSTGGSNEKLFF

V: TRBV10-1
size: NA
J: TRBJ2-7
D: TRBD1
DNA: TGCGCCAGCAGTGAGTCGAATGACAGGGCTGGATACGAGCAGTACTTC
CDR3: CASSESNDRAGYEQYF

V: TRBV25-1
size: NA
J: TRBJ2-7
D: TRBD1
DNA: TGTGCCAGCAGTGAATTAACAGGGGGACCACCCGAGCAGTACTTC
CDR3: CASSELTGGPPEQYF

V: TRBV2
size: NA
J: TRBJ2-7
D: TRBD2
DNA: TGTGCCGGTCGTCGGGGGGGCTCCTACGAGCAGTACTTC
CDR3: CAGRRGGSYEQYF

V: TRBV28
size: NA
J: TRBJ1-6
D: NA
DNA: TGTGCCAGCAGTTTCCAACAGGGAGGGAATTCACCCCTCCACTTT
CDR3: CASSFQQGGNSPLHF

V: TRBV30
size: NA
J: TRBJ1-3
D: NA
DNA: TGTGCCTGGAGTCCCACAGGTTCTGGAAACACCATATATTTT
CDR3: CAWSPTGSGNTIYF

V: TRBV5-1
size: NA
J: TRBJ1-5
D: NA
DNA: TGCGCCAGCAGCTTGGCCCCAGGGCCGCCTCAGCCCCAGCATTTT
CDR3: CASSLAPGPPQPQHF

V: TRBV28
size: once
J: TRBJ1-6
D: TRBD1
DNA: TGTGCCAGCAGCCCCGAACAGGGGGCCGGGTCACCCCTCCACTTT
CDR3: CASSPEQGAGSPLHF

V: TRBV19
size: NA
J: TRBJ2-5
D: NA
DNA: TGTGCCAGTAAAGGACACGGACAGTCGTACCAAGAGACCCAGTACTTC
CDR3: CASKGHGQSYQETQYF

V: TRBV7-9
size: NA
J: TRBJ1-2
D: NA
DNA: TGTGCCAGCAGCCCCCGGGACAACTCCTATGGCTACACCTTC
CDR3: CASSPRDNSYGYTF

V: TRBV6-2/TRBV6-3
size: NA
J: TRBJ2-2
D: NA
DNA: TGTGCCAGCAGTTTCCTCGACACCGGGGAGCTGTTTTTT
CDR3: CASSFLDTGELFF

V: TRBV2
size: NA
J: TRBJ1-5
D: NA
DNA: TGTGCCAGCAGCGTACAGGCGGTTAGCAATCAGCCCCAGCATTTT
CDR3: CASSVQAVSNQPQHF

V: TRBV4-1
size: NA
J: TRBJ1-5
D: NA
DNA: TGCGCCAGCAGCCAAGTGGCGGGGGACTGGACCAATCAGCCCCAGCATTTT
CDR3: CASSQVAGDWTNQPQHF

V: TRBV16
size: NA
J: TRBJ1-2
D: TRBD1
DNA: TGTGCCAGCAGCCAATTGGACAGGCCCCGGGGGAACTATGGCTACACCTTC
CDR3: CASSQLDRPRGNYGYTF

V: TRBV19
size: NA
J: TRBJ2-2
D: TRBD1
DNA: TGTGCCACCCTTCGGACAGGGCGGGTCGGGGAGCTGTTTTTT
CDR3: CATLRTGRVGELFF

V: TRBV7-2
size: NA
J: TRBJ2-7
D: NA
DNA: TGTGCCAGCAGCCCCAGGACAGAGCCCTACGAGCAGTACTTC
CDR3: CASSPRTEPYEQYF

V: TRBV11-3
size: NA
J: TRBJ2-1
D: TRBD2
DNA: TGTGCCAGCAGCTTGACTAGCGGAAACAACAATGAGCAGTTCTTC
CDR3: CASSLTSGNNNEQFF

V: TRBV24-1
size: few
J: TRBJ2-7
D: TRBD1
DNA: TGTGCCACCAAAGGGGGACAGGGTCCCTTCTCCTACGAGCAGTACTTC
CDR3: CATKGGQGPFSYEQYF

V: TRBV4-1
size: NA
J: TRBJ2-5
D: TRBD2
DNA: TGCGCCAGCAGCCTAGGCGTGCCGGGGGGGCTTCCCCTACAAGAGACCCAGTACTTC
CDR3: CASSLGVPGGLPLQETQYF

V: TRBV7-8
size: NA
J: TRBJ1-3
D: NA
DNA: TGTGCCACCTCGGAGGGATCTGGAAACACCATATATTTT
CDR3: CATSEGSGNTIYF

V: TRBV27
size: few
J: TRBJ2-7
D: TRBD2
DNA: TGTGCCAGCAGTTTATCGATTGGGACTAGCGGGTACGAGCAGTACTTC
CDR3: CASSLSIGTSGYEQYF

V: TRBV6-5
size: NA
J: TRBJ2-7
D: TRBD1
DNA: TGTGCCAGCAGTTACTCCCCGGGACAGGGGCTCCAGACGTACTTC
CDR3: CASSYSPGQGLQTYF

V: TRBV5-1
size: NA
J: TRBJ2-1
D: NA
DNA: TGCGCCAGCAGCTTGGCCGGTCCCCGGGACACCTACAATGAGCAGTTCTTC
CDR3: CASSLAGPRDTYNEQFF

V: TRBV10-2
size: NA
J: TRBJ1-2
D: NA
DNA: TGCGCCAGCAGTGAGAGGGGTGGCTATGGCTACACCTTC
CDR3: CASSERGGYGYTF

V: TRBV2
size: NA
J: TRBJ2-1
D: TRBD2
DNA: TGTGCCAGCAGTGCTAGCGGGGGATTATCCTACAATGAGCAGTTCTTC
CDR3: CASSASGGLSYNEQFF

V: TRBV28
size: NA
J: TRBJ1-4
D: TRBD1
DNA: TGTGCCAGCAGTTTACGACAGGGCCTCGGCGATGAAAAACTGTTTTTT
CDR3: CASSLRQGLGDEKLFF

V: TRBV7-2
size: few
J: TRBJ1-1
D: TRBD1
DNA: TGTGCCAGCACCCCCAGAGGGGGCGCTGAAGCTTTCTTT
CDR3: CASTPRGGAEAFF